A selection of T cell receptor beta chains follows, all from one sample in a study of cytomegalovirus exposure and HLA in healthy donors. The data were produced by immunoSEQ multiplex PCR, yet TCRdb's version contains in-frame clones alone and is incomplete. Altogether 200,000 to 250,000 clones are present, 60% to 80% being singletons, with the ten largest covering 1.5% to 2%. What was sequenced was PBMCs. These receptors originate from a man aged 18 to 35 in good health and CMV-seronegative. The CDR3 runs from the conserved cysteine through the conserved F or W.

TRBV5-1	TRBJ1-5	CASSLDAGPEQPQHF
TRBV10-3	TRBJ2-2	CAIRGQGVPNTGELFF
TRBV5-1	TRBJ2-1	CASSWGLAAPYNEQFF
TRBV7-3	TRBJ2-1	CASSFRTSPTGNNEQFF
TRBV7-3	TRBJ2-1	CASSTGGGYNEQFF
TRBV6-4	TRBJ1-2	CASSDSGLTGGYTF
TRBV5-4	TRBJ2-5	CASSLGTSGSLVTQYF
TRBV18	TRBJ1-1	CASSPGAQGNTEAFF
TRBV19	TRBJ1-1	CASSINSGDTEAFF
TRBV5-5	TRBJ2-3	CASSLASSGTSGRADTQYF
TRBV5-8	TRBJ2-3	CASSLGSGGLADTQYF
TRBV5-1	TRBJ2-3	CASSQGQGRTDTQYF
TRBV5-4	TRBJ2-3	CASSSEGGGSATQYF
TRBV30	TRBJ1-3	CAWSPFRDSPFLTGNTIYF
TRBV6-4	TRBJ1-6	CASSRTGGDSPLHF
TRBV7-8	TRBJ1-1	CASSPERDTEAFF
TRBV6-5	TRBJ1-5	CASSSGTASNQPQHF
TRBV30	TRBJ1-2	CAWALRGRGGYTF
TRBV27	TRBJ2-7	CASSLGQTYEQYF
TRBV28	TRBJ2-7	CASSSGLFPYEQYF
TRBV28	TRBJ2-7	CATRRSAYEQYF
TRBV7-6	TRBJ1-1	CASSLGQESSEAFF
TRBV6-5	TRBJ2-1	CASDRTGALYNEQFF
TRBV7-9	TRBJ2-3	CASSLGASGGSRGTQYF
TRBV6-1	TRBJ2-5	CASSEIQGGGETQYF
TRBV10-3	TRBJ1-1	CAIKGRRDDGTEAFF
TRBV30	TRBJ2-7	CALDPGDYEQYF
TRBV28	TRBJ2-7	CASIPTSRLYEQYF
TRBV7-3	TRBJ2-3	CASSFTGGAADTQYF
TRBV13	TRBJ2-3	CASSLNRDTQYF
TRBV11-2	TRBJ1-5	CASSLGRDNQPQHF
TRBV5-6	TRBJ2-1	CASSIGGQGNNEQFF
TRBV6-5	TRBJ1-1	CASSNSGSSAFF
TRBV5-1	TRBJ2-1	CASSLGGRNEQFF
TRBV28	TRBJ1-2	CASSPFDRDGYTF
TRBV7-8	TRBJ1-6	CASSLQGLNSPLHF
TRBV27	TRBJ1-1	CASSLSSGYTEAFF
TRBV5-4	TRBJ1-5	CASSLAQVGNQPQHF
TRBV7-9	TRBJ1-2	CASSLEAGGFLMGYTF
TRBV5-1	TRBJ2-1	CASSLASGVPNEQFF
TRBV2	TRBJ2-2	CASSGLAYTGELFF
TRBV7-2	TRBJ1-2	CASSPRVQGARGYTF
TRBV6-6	TRBJ2-7	CASSYSTDYEQYF
TRBV5-1	TRBJ1-2	CASSLETGYGYTF
TRBV2	TRBJ2-1	CASNLLAANYNEQFF
TRBV4-2	TRBJ2-3	CASSQSPTGTGKADTQYF
TRBV30	TRBJ2-3	CAWSVPELDSFSADTQYF
TRBV6-5	TRBJ2-7	CASSSLYEQYF
TRBV28	TRBJ2-5	CASSRQGGETQYF
TRBV6-1	TRBJ1-2	CASNTREPRNYGYTF
TRBV2	TRBJ1-3	CASSRSRQGSGNTIYF
TRBV7-2	TRBJ2-5	CASSLVGTSGGRPQETQYF
TRBV4-1	TRBJ1-1	CASSHDGGREAFF
TRBV2	TRBJ1-4	CASSERGTGNEKLFF
TRBV27	TRBJ1-1	CASSLFGNTEAFF
TRBV19	TRBJ1-1	CASSMGTGGFEAFF
TRBV11-3	TRBJ2-1	CASSLGGGANEQFF
TRBV21-1	TRBJ2-5	CASRDPGQGPPVETQYF
TRBV7-9	TRBJ1-1	CASSSGVGTEAFF
TRBV9	TRBJ2-3	CASSVEGTGWADTQYF